These 9 T cell receptor beta chains were sequenced from one sample in a study of shared clonotypes between healthy human individuals. The table came from immunoSEQ multiplex PCR; TCRdb's copy has only in-frame clones and leaves some out. Of under 1,900,000 clones listed, approximately 98.5% are singletons. The sequencing sample was made of naive CD4+ T cells sorted from blood. Subset meaning: CD45RA+ positively selected. The receptors here all came from a man younger than 40 in good health.

A note on this clone: One end of the junction fails to match germline, which may point to a read error. This chain links TRBV6-5 with TRBJ2-7; no clear D gene. Looked up from germline, CDR1 is MNHEY and CDR2 is SVGAGI. The CDR3 has 12 residues. In nucleotides, the CDR3 is TGTGCCAGCAGTTCGGCCACGTACGCGCAGTACTTC. Translating gives CASSSATYAQYF.

The chain combines TRBV7-9 with TRBJ2-1; TRBD2 is a possible D gene (6 bases). Germline CDR1 SEHNR, CDR2 FQNEAQ (reference sequence). There are 15 residues in the CDR3. Trimming cost V 11 bases and J 7 bases, with 24 bases left between them. CDR3 protein: CAGEFRGPTSNEQFF. In DNA, the CDR3 is TGTGCCGGAGAATTTAGGGGTCCGACTAGTAATGAGCAGTTCTTC.

The chain recombines TRBV28 with TRBJ1-5; no clear D gene. V was trimmed by 7 bases and J by 5 bases, leaving 12 bases between them. The CDR3 is made up of 13 amino acids. Germline CDR1 reads MDHEN; CDR2 reads SYDVKM. The CDR3 coding sequence is TGTGCCAGCAACCCGTCGGTTGATCAGCCCCAGCATTTT. Its translation is CASNPSVDQPQHF.

The chain uses TRBV5-1 and TRBJ2-7, with D possibly being TRBD1 (6 bases). V was clipped by 4 bases and J by 6 bases, with 17 bases between them. There are 14 residues in the CDR3. CDR1 is SGHRS and CDR2 is YFSETQ in the germline V gene. This CDR3 reads CASSPTLRGGEQYF. CDR3 coding DNA: TGCGCCAGCAGCCCAACCCTGAGAGGGGGCGAGCAGTACTTC.

This sequence joins TRBV7-2 and TRBJ2-7; a possible D gene is TRBD2 (6 bases). The CDR3 contains 15 residues. CDR1 is SGHTA and CDR2 is FQGNSA in the germline V gene. Trimming left V 5 bases short and J 4 bases short, with 18 bases between. The CDR3 here is CASSKEPGALYEQYF. The CDR3 DNA reads TGTGCCAGCAGCAAAGAACCGGGAGCCCTATACGAGCAGTACTTC. Complete variable domain (other parts from reference TRBV7-2 and TRBJ2-7): GAGVSQSPSNKVTEKGKDVELRCDPISGHTALYWYRQSLGQGLEFLIYFQGNSAPDKSGLPSDRFSAERTGGSVSTLTIQRTQQEDSAVYLCASSKEPGALYEQYFGPGTRLTVT.

The chain couples TRBV10-1 to TRBJ1-1; weak D call: TRBD1 (5 bases). From germline, CDR1 is WNHNN and CDR2 SYGVQD (reference sequence). Trimming pared 0 bases from V and 2 bases from J, leaving 7 bases between. The CDR3 contains 14 residues. The CDR3 spells CASSESGANTEAFF. The CDR3 DNA follows: TGCGCCAGCAGTGAGTCCGGGGCTAACACTGAAGCTTTCTTT.

This clone was observed a handful of times. The identical CDR3 is also encoded by other nucleotide sequences in the sample. The V and J genes are TRBV6-5 and TRBJ2-7; 8 nucleotides match TRBD2. The CDR3 consists of 13 residues. The V gene end was trimmed by 2 bases and the J gene end by 3 bases; junction bases not matched to a gene: 0. The V gene's germline CDR1 is MNHEY and CDR2 SVGAGI. The CDR3 region is CASSYGTSYEQYF. In DNA form, the CDR3 reads TGTGCCAGCAGTTACGGGACTAGCTACGAGCAGTACTTC.

Remarks on this clone: The sample contains more than one DNA sequence encoding this CDR3. The CDR3 spells CASSYSGGNQPQHF. The CDR3 coding sequence is TGTGCCAGCAGTTACTCTGGGGGCAATCAGCCCCAGCATTTT. The chain employs TRBV6-6 and TRBJ1-5; D is uncertain. Looked up from germline, CDR1 is MNHNY and CDR2 is SVGAGI (reference sequence). Trimming removed 0 bases from V and 2 bases from J, with 5 bases in between. The CDR3 runs 14 residues.

Of note for this clone: This may arise from a read error, as a much more abundant clone is one base away. J is TRBJ2-7 and V is TRBV6-5; 9 positions match TRBD1. V lost 5 bases, J lost 3 bases, and 5 bases stayed unmatched. This CDR3 has 14 amino acids. Germline V gene sequence: CDR1 MNHEY, CDR2 SVGAGI. CDR3 sequence: CASSTGTGRYEQYF. In nucleotides, the CDR3 is TGTGCCAGCAGTACCGGGACAGGGCGCTACGAGCAGTACTTC.